This section outlines one TCR beta chain sequence together with its context. In its sample, this clone was seen many times. Its antigen is still unknown. Base qualities are not provided; no much larger clone lies one nucleotide away. CDR1 and CDR2 are read off the germline V gene as KGHDR and SFDVKD. V sheds 5 bases and J sheds 1 base, leaving 6 bases between their ends. Counted from cysteine to phenylalanine, this CDR3 has 13 amino acids. Only the CDR3 region is kept as DNA, spanning 39 bases read in frame from base 1. Libraries were prepared through PCR. The sample was run on an Illumina HiSeq 4000. High-throughput sequencing was used to profile the TCR beta-chain CDR3 region of every patient. On the authors' methods: CDR3 differences across clinicopathological groups were used to build a classifier for discriminating distant-metastatic papillary thyroid cancer patients. To measure repertoire diversity the researchers used the Shannon index, while the Morisita-Horn index served to gauge how similar the tumor and blood repertoires were. Through fastp at Q25 and MiXCR, TCRdb rebuilt clones from the public reads, retaining in-frame beta chains. The V and J calls here are based on TCRdb, not the publication. The table for this sample lists tens of thousands of clones; roughly 26% of them were counted only once. 5% to 7% of the sample is taken by the ten largest.

This record comes from a study of metastatic and nonmetastatic thyroid tumors (dated by TCRdb to 2019 to 2021). In terms of the full investigation: Repertoires were compared across peripheral blood and tumor or nodule tissue samples from malignant and benign thyroid patients. On the study overall, not on this receptor specifically: In both blood and tumor samples, malignant tumors were reported to have significantly higher TCR beta diversity than benign nodules.

None of the patients had been given any treatment before thyroid surgery. Using T-cell receptor beta sequencing, the researchers looked back retrospectively at clinical samples from patients, gathered between the early 2010s and the late 2010s. This receptor chain uses TRBV24-1 and TRBJ2-3; a confident D gene designation cannot be given. Sequencing was done on a sample of blood. This clonotype originated in a female donor with papillary thyroid cancer or a benign thyroid nodule (not recorded which). Some clones in this sample may be carry-over from other donors' samples. The sequenced DNA is TGTGCCACCAGTGGGGAACGCACAGATACGCAGTATTTT. It encodes CATSGERTDTQYF.